This paragraph reports one T cell receptor beta chain. Antigen: not known. This specimen belongs to a study of T cells after yellow fever vaccination. In the study overall: Preparing low-cell-number fractions relied on SMART-Seq v4 Ultra Low Input.

Overall study findings and caveats: Reappearing after the booster were most of the clones from primary vaccination (roughly 96% CD4, around 90% CD8).

5'RACE template switching generated TCR cDNA, adding a universal primer site and UMIs. Using its own MiXCR run on the 5' RACE reads, TCRdb lists one record per CDR3 protein. This sample has 450,000 to 650,000 distinct CDR3 sequences, with 21% found just once. The CDR3 spans 13 residues. Deletions cut 6 bases from V and 4 bases from J, with 12 bases between. The V gene's germline CDR1 is SGHRS and CDR2 YFSETQ. Specimen: PBMCs, collected roughly 20 days after the first yellow fever vaccination. The source is a man aged 18 to 30 who received the YFV17D yellow fever vaccine. The rearrangement joins TRBV5-1 to TRBJ2-3; TRBD1 or TRBD2 may be the D gene (5 bases each). The CDR3 loop is CASTPVGADTQYF. The DNA for the CDR3 is TGCGCCAGCACGCCTGTGGGGGCAGATACGCAGTATTTT.